The entry below gives a single T cell receptor beta chain sequence along with its context. The sample comes from a study of blood T cell repertoires in COVID-19. Study context: Sources were T cells, B-cell-depleted T cells, or PBMCs; the material itself was cDNA or gDNA.

Germline V gene data show CDR1 as MDHEN and CDR2 as SYDVKM. The CDR3 sequence is 15 residues long. Trimming took 6 bases from V and 0 from J; bases not matched to a gene: 6. Authors' analysis steps: Reference gene primer amplification in the assay estimated nucleated cell counts. Produced via immunoSEQ multiplex PCR; TCRdb's table is partial and in-frame only. That table supplies the V and J calls and clone size; D and trimming were determined from the DNA. This table has 150,000 to 200,000 clones, roughly 77% appearing once. Sequencing was performed on peripheral blood. The sequence came from a human donor in a cohort sampled during active COVID-19. The chain links TRBV28 to TRBJ1-2, with 8 bases matching TRBD1. CDR3 amino acids: CASRRQGAANYGYTF. The CDR3 nucleotides are TGTGCCAGCAGGCGTCAGGGGGCAGCTAACTATGGCTACACCTTC.